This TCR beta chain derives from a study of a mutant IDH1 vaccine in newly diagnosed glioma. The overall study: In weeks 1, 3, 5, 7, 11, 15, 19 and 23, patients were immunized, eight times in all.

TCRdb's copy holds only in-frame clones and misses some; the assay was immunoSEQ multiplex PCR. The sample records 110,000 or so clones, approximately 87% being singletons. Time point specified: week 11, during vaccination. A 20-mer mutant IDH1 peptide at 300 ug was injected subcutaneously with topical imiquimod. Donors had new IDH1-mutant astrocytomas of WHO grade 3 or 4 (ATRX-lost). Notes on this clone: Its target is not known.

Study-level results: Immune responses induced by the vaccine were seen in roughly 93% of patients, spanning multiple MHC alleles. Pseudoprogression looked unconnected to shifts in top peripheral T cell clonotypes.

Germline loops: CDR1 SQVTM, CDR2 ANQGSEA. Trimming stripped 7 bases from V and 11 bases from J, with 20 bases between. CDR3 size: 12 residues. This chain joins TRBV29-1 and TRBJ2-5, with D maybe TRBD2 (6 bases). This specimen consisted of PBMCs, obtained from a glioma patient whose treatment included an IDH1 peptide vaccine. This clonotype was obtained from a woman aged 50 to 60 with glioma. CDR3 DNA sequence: TGCAGCGGTGGGGACCCCACGGGGGAGCAGTACTTC. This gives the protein CSGGDPTGEQYF.